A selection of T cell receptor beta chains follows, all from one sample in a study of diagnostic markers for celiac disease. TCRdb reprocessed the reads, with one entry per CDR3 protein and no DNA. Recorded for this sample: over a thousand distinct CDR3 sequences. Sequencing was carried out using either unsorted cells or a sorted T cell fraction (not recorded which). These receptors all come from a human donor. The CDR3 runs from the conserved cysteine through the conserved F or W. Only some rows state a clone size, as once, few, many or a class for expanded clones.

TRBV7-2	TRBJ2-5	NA	CASSSLAGGKETQYF
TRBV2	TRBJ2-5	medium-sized	CASWTGRIQETQYF
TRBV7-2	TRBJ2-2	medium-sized	CASSLYLVATYTSGGELFF
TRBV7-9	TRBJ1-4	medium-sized	CASSLAVTAKEKLFF
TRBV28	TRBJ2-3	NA	CASSRALTSGSSDTQYF
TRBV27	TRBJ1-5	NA	CASRYDREGQPQHF
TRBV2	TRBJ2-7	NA	CATEERDGAYEQYF
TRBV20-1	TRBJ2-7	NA	CSARDNRGRDEQYF
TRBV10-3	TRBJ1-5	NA	CAISLGGEAQPQHF
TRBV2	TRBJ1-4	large	CASSVLLARTPNEKLFF
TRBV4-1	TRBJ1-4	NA	CASSQLGQGADEKLFF
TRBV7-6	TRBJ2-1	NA	CASSSEAAETGEQFF
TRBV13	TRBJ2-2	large	CASSLVAGELFF
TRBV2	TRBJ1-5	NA	CASSESGYVSNQPQHF
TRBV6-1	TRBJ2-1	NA	CASNPWSSYNEQFF
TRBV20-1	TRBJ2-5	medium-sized	CSARDTSRVYQETQYF
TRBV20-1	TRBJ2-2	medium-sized	CSARDHGGELFF
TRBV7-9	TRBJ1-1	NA	CASSSTREPTEAFF
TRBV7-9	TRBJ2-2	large	CASSLGDKQNTGELFF
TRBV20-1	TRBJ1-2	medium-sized	CSADRGAGYTF
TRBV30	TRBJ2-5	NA	CAWAPGQINQETQYF
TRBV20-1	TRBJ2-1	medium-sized	CSAREGAGENNEQFF
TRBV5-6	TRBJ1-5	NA	CASSLNQPQHF
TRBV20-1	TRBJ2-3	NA	CSARDLGDTQYF
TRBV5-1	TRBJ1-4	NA	CASSLVPRGNNNEKLFF
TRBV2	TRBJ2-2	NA	CASRDPTGNTGELFF
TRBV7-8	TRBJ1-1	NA	CASSLLAGQNTEAFF
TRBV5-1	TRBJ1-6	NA	CASSLPKGQLNSPLHF
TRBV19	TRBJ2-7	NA	CASSIQPGSYEQYF
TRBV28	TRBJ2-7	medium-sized	CASTTEGYEQYF
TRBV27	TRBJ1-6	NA	CASIMGRVPNSPLHF
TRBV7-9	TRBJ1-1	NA	CASSPLQTGVNTEAFF
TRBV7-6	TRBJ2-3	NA	CASSSAGVGSDTQYF
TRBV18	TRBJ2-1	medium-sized	CASSRGPSGGSNYNEQFF
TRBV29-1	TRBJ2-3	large	CSVSASLGTDTQYF
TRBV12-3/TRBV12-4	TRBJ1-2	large	CASSLGGGVANYGYTF
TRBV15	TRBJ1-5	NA	CATTGSSNQPQHF
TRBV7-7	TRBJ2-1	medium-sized	CASSQGPSEYNEQFF
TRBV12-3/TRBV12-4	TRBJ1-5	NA	CASSPGDREVLQPQHF
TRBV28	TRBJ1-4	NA	CASSSQGREKLFF
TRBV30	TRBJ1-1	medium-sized	CAWSRATGEAFF
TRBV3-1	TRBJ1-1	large	CASIQGGSGTEAFF
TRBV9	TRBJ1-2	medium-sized	CASSATRTDYGYTF
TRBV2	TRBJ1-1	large	CASSDGTASSQAFF
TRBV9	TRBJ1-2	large	CASTHRGYYGYTF
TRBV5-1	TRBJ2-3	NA	CASSPPSGGTDTQYF
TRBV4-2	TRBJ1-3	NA	CASSLGAGAHSGNTIYF
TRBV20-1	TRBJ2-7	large	CSARDYLDSEQYF
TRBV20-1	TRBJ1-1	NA	CSALDRGGTEAFF
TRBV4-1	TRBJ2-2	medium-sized	CASSQESRDTGELFF
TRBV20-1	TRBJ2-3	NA	CSARAALDLMAEKDTQYF
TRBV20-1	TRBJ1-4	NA	CSASYRIDRKLFF
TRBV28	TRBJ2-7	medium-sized	CASSSGDILYEQYF
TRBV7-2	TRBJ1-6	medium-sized	CASSLVAAADSYNSPLHF
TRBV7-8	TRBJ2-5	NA	CASTPPGLAGVETQYF
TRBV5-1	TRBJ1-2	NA	CASSLGNMLKGGDVGYTF
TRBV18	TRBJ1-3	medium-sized	CASSPGEGNTIYF
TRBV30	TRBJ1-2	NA	CAWSEGGGAYGYTF
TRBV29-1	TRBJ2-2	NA	CSVDGRTSGKSNTGELFF